These 20 T cell receptor beta chains originate from one sample sequenced in a study of tumor T cells in aggressive B-cell lymphoma. The assay was immunoSEQ multiplex PCR, and TCRdb's table has in-frame clones only and misses some. This table has thousands of clones, about 81% appearing once. Input material: tumor tissue. These receptors originate from an adult with diffuse large B cell lymphoma.

This clone has just a few counts. The chain couples TRBV5-1 to TRBJ1-1; no definite D call. Trimming took 0 bases from V and 3 from J, leaving 9 bases between them. CDR3 length: 14 residues. Per the germline V gene, CDR1 is SGHRS and CDR2 is YFSETQ. The CDR3 bases are TGCGCCAGCAGCTTGGAATCGGGGTACACTGAAGCTTTCTTT. Its protein is CASSLESGYTEAFF.

This sequence joins TRBV6-1 and TRBJ2-7, with 15 bases that match TRBD2. This CDR3 has 20 amino acids. Germline values: CDR1 MNHNS, CDR2 SASEGT. J gave up 6 bases and V 0 bases, and 15 bases lay outside the gene matches. The DNA of the CDR3 is TGTGCCAGCAGTGAAGCGCAAGGACTTCGGACTAGCGGGAGGGAAGGCGAGCAGTACTTC. Amino acids: CASSEAQGLRTSGREGEQYF.

The chain recombines TRBV30 with TRBJ1-5, with a possible D match to TRBD1 (5 bases). This CDR3 comprises 13 residues. Trimming removed 1 base from V and 2 bases from J, with 6 bases in between. CDR1 is GTSNPN and CDR2 is SVGIG in the germline V gene (reference sequence). This CDR3 reads CAWSGGGNQPQHF. Written as DNA, the CDR3 is TGTGCCTGGAGTGGGGGGGGCAATCAGCCCCAGCATTTT.

The rearrangement joins TRBV9 to TRBJ2-1, with TRBD2 matching 7 bases. This CDR3 is built from 14 residues. V gave up 2 bases and J gave up 4 bases; unmatched junction bases: 3. From germline, CDR1 is SGDLS and CDR2 YYNGEE. The CDR3 nucleotides read TGTGCCAGCAGCGTTTCTAGCGGTTACAATGAGCAGTTCTTC. Its translation: CASSVSSGYNEQFF.

V and J are TRBV5-1 and TRBJ2-3, with D possibly being TRBD2 (6 bases). Trimming stripped 2 bases from V and 0 bases from J, with 13 bases between. This CDR3 has 16 residues. In germline, CDR1 is SGHRS, CDR2 YFSETQ. CDR3 nucleotides: TGCGCCAGCAGCTTCACTGTAGCGGAAAGCACAGATACGCAGTATTTT. Residues: CASSFTVAESTDTQYF.

The V call is TRBV15, the J call TRBJ2-3; 7 nucleotides match TRBD2. The CDR3 has 13 amino acids. Trimming removed 5 bases from V and 2 bases from J; junction bases left unmatched: 1. Germline CDR1 reads LNHNV; CDR2 reads YYDKDF (reference sequence). CDR3 nucleotide sequence: TGTGCCACCAGCGGGGACTACACAGATACGCAGTATTTT. This translates into CATSGDYTDTQYF.

The chain joins TRBV28 to TRBJ2-1; a possible D gene is TRBD1 (6 bases). Trimming pared 5 bases from V and 9 bases from J, leaving 17 bases between. Germline CDR1 reads MDHEN; CDR2 reads SYDVKM. CDR3 length: 14 residues. The CDR3 sequence: CASSTTDSSGEQFF. CDR3 coding DNA: TGTGCCAGCAGTACCACGGACAGCTCTGGTGAGCAGTTCTTC.

This clone occurred a few times. The V call is TRBV7-9, the J call TRBJ1-4; D is unclear. V shed 5 bases and J shed 0 bases, with 4 bases lying between them. The CDR3 length is 13 residues. The V gene's germline CDR1 is SEHNR and CDR2 FQNEAQ (reference sequence). The CDR3 DNA sequence: TGTGCCAGCAGCCAATCAACTAATGAAAAACTGTTTTTT. Protein product: CASSQSTNEKLFF.

On this clone: An end of the junction differs from the germline gene, which may be a read error. The chain carries TRBV7-9 and TRBJ1-1, with no clear D. CDR1 and CDR2 (germline): SEHNR, FQNEAQ (reference sequence). CDR3 length equals 15 residues. The CDR3 coding sequence is TGTACCAGCAGCCTCATCCCGGGTCTGAACACTGAAGCTTTCTTT. Translation gives CTSSLIPGLNTEAFF.

The J gene is TRBJ1-2, the V gene TRBV4-1; TRBD1 matches at 9 bases. The V gene's germline CDR1 is MGHRA and CDR2 YSYEKL. The CDR3 runs to 14 residues. Trimming cost V 2 bases and J 9 bases; bases outside gene matches: 7. The CDR3 region is CASSQRPTGGSYTF. The CDR3 nucleotides are TGCGCCAGCAGCCAACGACCGACAGGGGGAAGCTACACCTTC.

The rearrangement uses TRBV5-1 and TRBJ2-7, with 9 bases lining up with TRBD1. V was clipped by 4 bases and J by 3 bases; unmatched bases: 5. The CDR3 runs 14 residues. Germline V CDR1 and CDR2: SGHRS, YFSETQ. The CDR3 sequence is CASSHGTGSYEQYV. CDR3 coding DNA: TGCGCCAGCAGCCACGGGACAGGGAGCTACGAGCAGTACGTC.

The genes are TRBV5-6 and TRBJ2-7, with TRBD1 matching over 11 bases. Trimming removed 1 base from V and 1 base from J; junction bases left unmatched: 10. Per the germline V gene, CDR1 is SGHDT and CDR2 is YYEEEE. This CDR3 spans 18 amino acids. The CDR3 loop reads CASSLSGTGGLLSYEQYV. The CDR3 coding sequence is TGTGCCAGCAGCTTGTCCGGGACAGGGGGGCTACTTTCCTACGAGCAGTACGTC.

This chain joins TRBV6-5 and TRBJ2-6; 7 bases are a match to TRBD1. J lost 1 base, V lost 4 bases, and 1 base had no gene match. Germline CDR1 and CDR2: MNHEY and SVGAGI. This CDR3 region has 15 residues. Written as DNA, the CDR3 is TGTGCCAGCAGTTTACAGGGGTCTGGGGCCAACGTCCTGACTTTC. This gives the protein CASSLQGSGANVLTF.

This chain connects TRBV4-1 to TRBJ2-3; TRBD2 agrees at 8 bases. The CDR3 runs 16 residues. Germline V gene sequence: CDR1 MGHRA, CDR2 YSYEKL. V lost 4 bases, J lost 3 bases, and 9 bases stayed unmatched. The CDR3 coding sequence is TGCGCCAGCAGCCCCAAGGCCCGCGGGGGGACAGATACGCAGTATTTT. Protein: CASSPKARGGTDTQYF.

The rearrangement joins TRBV9 to TRBJ2-2; D may be TRBD2 (6 bases). The germline V and J ends were trimmed by 3 bases and 2 bases, with 14 bases remaining between them. Germline V CDR1 and CDR2: SGDLS, YYNGEE. The CDR3 has 16 residues. The CDR3 protein is CASSDRLRDNTGELFF. In DNA, the CDR3 is TGTGCCAGCAGCGACCGTCTGCGGGACAACACCGGGGAGCTGTTTTTT.

The chain combines TRBV6-5 with TRBJ1-2, with a tentative D call TRBD1 (6 bases). Germline CDR1 reads MNHEY; CDR2 reads SVGAGI. With 6 bases removed from V and 2 bases from J, the gap between germline ends came to 16 bases. The CDR3 has 15 amino acids. CDR3 protein: CASSPILQGNYGYTF. In DNA form, the CDR3 reads TGTGCCAGCAGCCCAATTTTACAGGGAAACTATGGCTACACCTTC.

This clone has more than one count but fewer than ten. V usage is TRBV6-5 and J usage is TRBJ1-2; maybe TRBD1 (5 bases). Trimming removed 2 bases from V and 4 bases from J, with 11 bases in between. Germline V gene sequence: CDR1 MNHEY, CDR2 SVGAGI. This CDR3 contains 14 residues. CDR3 sequence: CASSYKGSLYGYTF. The CDR3 region has the DNA TGTGCCAGCAGTTACAAGGGGTCTCTCTATGGCTACACCTTC.

The chain couples TRBV7-8 to TRBJ2-3, with 11 bases lining up with TRBD2. Germline V gene lookup returns CDR1 SGHVS and CDR2 FQNEAQ. The V and J ends lost 5 bases and 0 bases, in that order; junction bases with no gene match: 13. The CDR3 totals 19 residues. CDR3 bases: TGTGCCAGCAGCCTATCCGAACTAGCGGGAGAGTATAGCACAGATACGCAGTATTTT. Translating gives CASSLSELAGEYSTDTQYF.

A remark on this clone: A junction end diverges from the germline sequence, so it may reflect a read error. The chain carries TRBV4-3 and TRBJ2-2; D might be TRBD1 (6 bases). Germline lookup yields CDR1 LGHNA and CDR2 YSLEER. CDR3 size: 15 residues. The CDR3 here is CAISLSDSNTGELFF. CDR3 DNA: TGCGCCATCAGCCTGTCGGACAGTAACACCGGGGAGCTGTTTTTT.

V is TRBV4-3 and J is TRBJ2-1, with D unresolved. Germline-derived CDR1 and CDR2 are LGHNA and YSLEER. Trimming left V 0 bases short and J 6 bases short, with 9 bases between. This CDR3 is 14 amino acids long. CDR3 nucleotide sequence: TGCGCCAGCAGCCAAGAAGCCAGGCCCAATGAGCAGTTCTTC. Its protein product is CASSQEARPNEQFF.